The clone carrying this T cell receptor beta chain was seen just once. Original data processing: Amplified reference gene primers provided the basis for estimating nucleated cell counts. Assay: immunoSEQ multiplex PCR; the TCRdb copy retains only in-frame clones and omits some. For V, J and clone size, that table is used; D and trimming come from the DNA. Of about 200,000 clones in the sample, about 90% were seen once. These data are taken from a study of blood T cell repertoires in COVID-19. In terms of age and location, participants ranged from roughly 18 to 100 years and lived in about 25 US areas. Clinical histories supplied by participants themselves formed the basis of cohort assignment. Cohort 3 donors counted as recovered after two negative PCRs, clearance, or resolved symptoms. The sequence derives from a woman younger than 30 who had recovered from COVID-19. The source material was PBMCs or T cells enriched from blood (not recorded which).

The CDR3 is CASSYSFSSNYGYTF. The CDR3 DNA reads TGTGCCAGCAGTTACTCGTTCTCCTCTAACTATGGCTACACCTTC. The chain uses TRBV6-5 and TRBJ1-2; no clear D. The CDR3 is 15 residues long. V lost 0 bases to trimming and J lost 0 bases, with 8 bases between them. CDR1 is MNHEY, CDR2 SVGAGI, per germline.